The 30 T cell receptor beta chains reported below all come from one sample, sequenced in a study of CD8 T cells in ankylosing spondylitis. Study-wide findings and caveats: Ankylosing spondylitis blood appeared to carry a characteristic TCR beta motif of several highly homologous variants.

Their recognized antigens are unknown. TCRdb re-called the 5' RACE reads with MiXCR, one entry per CDR3 protein. The repertoire holds about 210,000 distinct CDR3 sequences, with 6% to 8% as singletons. Sequencing was performed on blood, either unsorted or a sorted T cell fraction (not recorded which). All receptors derive from a male donor with ankylosing spondylitis.

V gene TRBV4-1 combines with J gene TRBJ1-4; D not certain. The CDR3 runs 15 residues. Looked up from germline, CDR1 is MGHRA and CDR2 is YSYEKL. The V end was cut by 1 base, the J end by 0 bases, with 6 bases between. The CDR3 here is CASSQGPSTNEKLFF. The CDR3 DNA sequence: TGCGCCAGCAGCCAAGGACCTTCAACTAATGAAAAACTGTTTTTT.

There are many counts of this clonotype. The V call is TRBV7-9, the J call TRBJ2-2; the D is unclear. The V and J ends lost 1 base and 9 bases respectively, with 6 bases between them. CDR1 SEHNR and CDR2 FQNEAQ come from the germline V gene (reference sequence). CDR3 length equals 12 residues. CDR3 amino acids: CASSLGERELFF. DNA for the CDR3: TGTGCCAGCAGCTTAGGAGAGCGGGAGCTGTTTTTT. Full variable domain (rest looked up from reference TRBV7-9 and TRBJ2-2): DTGVSQNPRHKITKRGQNVTFRCDPISEHNRLYWYRQTLGQGPEFLTYFQNEAQLEKSRLLSDRFSAERPKGSFSTLEIQRTEQGDSAMYLCASSLGERELFFGEGSRLTVL.

This clonotype was detected many times. V gene TRBV7-6 combines with J gene TRBJ2-1; 11 bases are shared with TRBD2. J gave up 4 bases and V 3 bases, and 5 bases lay outside the gene matches. Looked up from germline, CDR1 is SGHVS and CDR2 is FNYEAQ. The CDR3 totals 16 residues. CDR3 DNA: TGTGCCAGCAGCTTTTTAGCGGGAGGGAAGTACAATGAGCAGTTCTTC. Its protein is CASSFLAGGKYNEQFF.

This clonotype occurred many times. This sequence joins TRBV3-1 and TRBJ2-7, with D perhaps matching TRBD1 (6 bases). The V end was cut by 7 bases, the J end by 1 base, with 11 bases between. CDR3 length: 13 amino acids. Germline CDR1 is LGHDT and CDR2 is YNNKEL (reference sequence). The CDR3 protein is CASNGGQSYEQYF. Here the CDR3 DNA reads TGTGCCAGCAATGGGGGCCAGTCCTACGAGCAGTACTTC.

This clonotype came up many times. The chain couples TRBV10-3 to TRBJ2-3; TRBD2 matches 8 bases. Germline values: CDR1 ENHRY, CDR2 SYGVKD. V shed 11 bases, J shed 4 bases, and the junction held 26 bases outside the gene matches. The CDR3 covers 19 residues. As DNA, the CDR3 is TGTGCCCCTAAACCCCCCCAAGCGGGGGTCCGTGGGGGAGCAGATACGCAGTATTTT. Translated: CAPKPPQAGVRGGADTQYF.

With regard to this clonotype: Germline and junction disagree at one end, which may indicate a read error. This chain joins TRBV20-1 and TRBJ1-5; 10 nucleotides agree with TRBD1. The CDR3 has 17 residues. Germline CDR1 is DFQATT and CDR2 is SNEGSKA (reference sequence). CDR3 nucleotide sequence: TGCAGCGCTAGACCCGGGACAGGGGAGGGTAGCAATCAGCCCCAGCATTTT. The encoded protein is CSARPGTGEGSNQPQHF.

The table lists this clonotype with a few counts. The rearrangement uses TRBV4-1 and TRBJ1-1, with D tentatively TRBD1 (5 bases). CDR1 is MGHRA and CDR2 is YSYEKL in the germline V gene. This CDR3 is built from 16 residues. V was shortened by 1 base and J by 8 bases, with 20 bases between the two germline ends. CDR3 region: CASSQGQGLKGVEAFF. Here the CDR3 DNA reads TGCGCCAGCAGCCAAGGTCAGGGACTTAAAGGGGTGGAAGCTTTCTTT.

This clonotype was seen many times. The chain joins TRBV9 to TRBJ2-1, with D uncertain. The CDR3 spans 16 residues. Germline V gives CDR1 SGDLS, CDR2 YYNGEE. V lost 3 bases, J lost 0 bases, and 13 bases lay in between. The CDR3 coding sequence is TGTGCCAGCAGCGCCCAAAACTTTAGCTCCTACAATGAGCAGTTCTTC. Translation: CASSAQNFSSYNEQFF.

This clonotype was counted ten times or more. V is TRBV13 and J is TRBJ1-5; 10 bases match TRBD1. The CDR3 is 16 amino acids. The trim removed 4 bases at V and 4 bases at J, leaving 7 bases unmatched. Germline CDR1 PRHDT, CDR2 FYEKMQ (reference sequence). CDR3 sequence reads: CASSSRTGGGNQPQHF. CDR3 DNA: TGTGCCAGCAGCTCACGGACAGGGGGAGGAAATCAGCCCCAGCATTTT.

The chain employs TRBV5-1 and TRBJ2-7; 9 positions agree with TRBD1. Unmatched junction bases numbered 3, after V lost 6 bases and J lost 2 bases. The germline gives CDR1 SGHRS, CDR2 YFSETQ. The CDR3 totals 13 residues. In nucleotides, the CDR3 is TGCGCCAGCACCGGGACAGGGCCCTACGAGCAGTACTTC. Residues: CASTGTGPYEQYF.

This clonotype was seen many times. The chain recombines TRBV5-1 with TRBJ1-1; 9 bases align to TRBD1. CDR1 is SGHRS, CDR2 YFSETQ, per germline. Germline trimming cut 4 bases from V and 7 bases from J; bases unmatched to any gene: 8. The CDR3 contains 14 residues. CDR3 bases: TGCGCCAGCAGCCAAGGACAGGGGAATGGTGAAGCTTTCTTT. Residues: CASSQGQGNGEAFF.

The J gene is TRBJ2-1, the V gene TRBV9; D may be TRBD2 (6 bases). The CDR3 covers 14 residues. V was trimmed by 1 base and J by 7 bases, leaving 12 bases between them. Germline CDR1 reads SGDLS; CDR2 reads YYNGEE. CDR3 DNA sequence: TGTGCCAGCAGCGTAACCCTCAGCGGGAATGAGCAGTTCTTC. Translation: CASSVTLSGNEQFF.

This clonotype has a count of ten or more. As DNA, the CDR3 is TGTGCCAGCAGTCTTGGGAGAGCCAAAAACATTCAGTACTTC. Encoded protein: CASSLGRAKNIQYF. The V gene is TRBV28, the J gene TRBJ2-4; possibly TRBD2 for D (5 bases). Germline V gene sequence: CDR1 MDHEN, CDR2 SYDVKM. The germline V and J ends were trimmed by 5 bases and 0 bases, with 8 bases remaining between them. The CDR3 sequence is 14 residues long.

This clonotype was picked up many times. V usage is TRBV5-5 and J usage is TRBJ2-7, with D perhaps matching TRBD2 (6 bases). Germline V lookup: CDR1 SGHKS, CDR2 YYEKEE (reference sequence). Trimming left V 3 bases short and J 0 bases short, with 19 bases between. The CDR3 contains 17 residues. The CDR3 DNA reads TGTGCCAGCAGCTCGAGTCGCGGGATACCCAGCTCCTACGAGCAGTACTTC. This translates into CASSSSRGIPSSYEQYF.

This clonotype was recorded a few times. The rearrangement joins TRBV6-5 to TRBJ2-1; 12 bases match TRBD2. This CDR3 comprises 16 residues. Germline CDR1 and CDR2: MNHEY and SVGAGI. V dropped 2 bases and J dropped 7; count of bases not matched to a gene: 6. The CDR3 loop reads CASSYHTSGGRNEQFF. CDR3 nucleotides: TGTGCCAGCAGTTACCATACTAGCGGGGGGAGAAATGAGCAGTTCTTC.

This clonotype has a count of ten or more. V gene TRBV12-3 or TRBV12-4 combines with J gene TRBJ1-6; the match to TRBD1 covers 8 bases. The V segment lost 6 bases and the J segment 6 bases; nucleotides outside the gene matches: 10. There are 16 residues in the CDR3. The CDR3 loop reads CASSSTSTGGNSPLHF. CDR3 nucleotides: TGTGCCAGCAGCTCCACATCCACAGGGGGTAATTCACCCCTCCACTTT.

At least ten counts were recorded for this clonotype. The chain's CDR3 is CASASQNTEAFF. Here the CDR3 DNA reads TGTGCCAGCGCTTCTCAGAACACTGAAGCTTTCTTT. The chain uses TRBV6-1 and TRBJ1-1, with D unclear. Trimming cost V 8 bases and J 1 base, with 8 bases left between them. The CDR3 sequence is 12 residues long. Germline CDR1 and CDR2: MNHNS and SASEGT.

This clonotype was seen ten or more times. The rearrangement uses TRBV5-1 and TRBJ2-7, with TRBD1 matching over 10 bases. The CDR3 covers 14 residues. CDR1 and CDR2 from the germline V gene are SGHRS and YFSETQ. V shed 5 bases and J 3 bases; nucleotides not matched to a gene: 5. The CDR3 region has the DNA TGCGCCAGCAGTTCGGACAGGGGGTTCTACGAGCAGTACTTC. It codes for CASSSDRGFYEQYF.

This chain connects TRBV19 to TRBJ2-1; D not certain. CDR3 length equals 13 residues. Germline V CDR1 and CDR2: LNHDA, SQIVND (reference sequence). V lost 3 bases and J lost 4, with 7 bases in between. In nucleotides, the CDR3 is TGTGCCAGTAGTATGGGCAGATACAATGAGCAGTTCTTC. This encodes CASSMGRYNEQFF.

This clonotype has ten or more counts. This CDR3 is CASSFDGRNQPQHF. CDR3 coding DNA: TGCGCCAGCAGCTTTGACGGACGCAATCAGCCCCAGCATTTT. The V gene is TRBV5-1, the J gene TRBJ1-5; D ambiguous. Germline-derived CDR1 and CDR2 are SGHRS and YFSETQ. Between the trimmed V and J ends, which lost 2 bases and 2 bases, there was a span of 8 bases. The CDR3 sequence is 14 residues long.

The sample holds many counts of this clonotype. V gene TRBV28 combines with J gene TRBJ2-5, with D possibly matching TRBD2 (5 bases). Looked up from germline, CDR1 is MDHEN and CDR2 is SYDVKM. The CDR3 is 11 amino acids. Trimming took off 7 bases at V and 5 bases at J, with 8 bases between the two ends. The CDR3 coding sequence is TGTGCCAGCATGGGCGGGGAGACCCAGTACTTC. Residues: CASMGGETQYF.

This clonotype was seen a handful of times. The rearrangement links TRBV24-1 to TRBJ2-5, with a possible D match to TRBD1 (6 bases). The ends were cut back, 5 bases at V and 6 bases at J, with 12 bases in the middle. The CDR3 is 13 amino acids. Germline CDR1 is KGHDR and CDR2 is SFDVKD. This chain's CDR3 is CATSGGRGKTQYF. The CDR3 region has the DNA TGTGCCACCAGTGGCGGCAGGGGAAAGACCCAGTACTTC.

There are many counts of this clonotype. This chain links TRBV2 with TRBJ2-3; the match to TRBD2 covers 8 bases. The CDR3 spans 16 residues. The germline V gene encodes CDR1 SNHLY and CDR2 FYNNEI. The junction had 6 bases not matched to a gene; V was cut back by 2 bases and J by 2 bases. The CDR3 DNA is TGTGCCAGCAGTGAACTCGCGGGGGGAGACACAGATACGCAGTATTTT. It encodes CASSELAGGDTDTQYF.

This clonotype came up many times. The chain links TRBV7-2 to TRBJ2-7; 9 bases agree with TRBD1. Trimming at V came to 5 bases and at J to 1 base, leaving 9 bases not matched to a gene. CDR3 length equals 16 residues. Per germline, CDR1 SGHTA and CDR2 FQGNSA. This CDR3 reads CASSAPGTGLSYEQYF. The CDR3, as DNA: TGTGCCAGCAGCGCACCCGGGACAGGGTTATCCTACGAGCAGTACTTC.

This clonotype has a count of ten or more. J is TRBJ1-5 and V is TRBV9, with D perhaps matching TRBD1 (5 bases). The V gene lost 3 bases and the J gene lost 0 bases, with 10 bases spanning the gap. CDR1 and CDR2 from the germline V gene are SGDLS and YYNGEE. CDR3 size: 15 residues. CDR3 residues: CASSAGTHSNQPQHF. CDR3 coding DNA: TGTGCCAGCAGCGCCGGGACTCATAGCAATCAGCCCCAGCATTTT.

In its sample, this clonotype was seen many times. The J gene is TRBJ2-1, the V gene TRBV9; D is unresolved. V shed 0 bases and J shed 2 bases, with 9 bases lying between them. CDR1 and CDR2 (germline): SGDLS, YYNGEE. The CDR3 spans 15 residues. The CDR3 region is CASSVVDGAYNEQFF. The CDR3 bases are TGTGCCAGCAGCGTAGTGGACGGTGCCTACAATGAGCAGTTCTTC.

This clonotype turned up a few times. The rearrangement joins TRBV4-3 to TRBJ2-1, with TRBD1 identical over 8 bases. Germline assignment: CDR1 LGHNA and CDR2 YSLEER. The V gene end was trimmed by 0 bases and the J gene end by 2 bases; junction bases not matched to a gene: 15. CDR3 length: 20 residues. Here the CDR3 DNA reads TGCGCCAGCAGCCAAGATTTAGGACAGGGTGTCCTTCTTCCCTACAATGAGCAGTTCTTC. Encoded protein: CASSQDLGQGVLLPYNEQFF.

This clonotype appeared many times. For the CDR3, the DNA is TGCGCCAGCAGCCACACATGGACTAGCGGGAGTAATGAGCAGTTCTTC. It encodes CASSHTWTSGSNEQFF. V usage is TRBV4-3 and J usage is TRBJ2-1; TRBD2 matches at 13 bases. J was trimmed by 7 bases and V by 3 bases; bases with no gene match: 6. The CDR3 loop spans 16 amino acids. Germline CDR1 is LGHNA and CDR2 is YSLEER.

This clonotype was counted only a few times. CDR3 sequence reads: CSARELTSGETQYF. DNA of the CDR3: TGCAGTGCTAGAGAATTGACTAGTGGGGAGACCCAGTACTTC. The chain couples TRBV20-1 to TRBJ2-5, with D perhaps matching TRBD2 (6 bases). The germline CDR1 and CDR2 sequences are DFQATT and SNEGSKA (reference sequence). The V end was cut by 0 bases, the J end by 5 bases, with 13 bases between. This CDR3 has 14 amino acids.

Many counts were recorded for this clonotype. This chain joins TRBV24-1 and TRBJ1-3; the D is unclear. The V and J ends lost 5 bases and 0 bases respectively, with 10 bases between them. The CDR3 is 15 residues long. Germline CDR1 KGHDR, CDR2 SFDVKD. The CDR3 DNA reads as TGTGCCACCAGTGGGTCACAGAGCTCTGGAAACACCATATATTTT. Translated: CATSGSQSSGNTIYF.